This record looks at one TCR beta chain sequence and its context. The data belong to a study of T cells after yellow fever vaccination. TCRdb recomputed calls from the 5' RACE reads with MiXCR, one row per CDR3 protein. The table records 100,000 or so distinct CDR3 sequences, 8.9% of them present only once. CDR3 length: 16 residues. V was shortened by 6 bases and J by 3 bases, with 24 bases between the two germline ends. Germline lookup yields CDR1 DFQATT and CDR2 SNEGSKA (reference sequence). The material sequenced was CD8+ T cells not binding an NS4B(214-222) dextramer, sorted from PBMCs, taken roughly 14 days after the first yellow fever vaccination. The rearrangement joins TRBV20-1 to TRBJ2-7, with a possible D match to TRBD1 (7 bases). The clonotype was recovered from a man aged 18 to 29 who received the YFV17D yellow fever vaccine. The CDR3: CSAALPGDSGFYEQYF. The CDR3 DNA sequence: TGCAGTGCCGCCTTACCGGGGGACAGCGGCTTCTACGAGCAGTACTTC.